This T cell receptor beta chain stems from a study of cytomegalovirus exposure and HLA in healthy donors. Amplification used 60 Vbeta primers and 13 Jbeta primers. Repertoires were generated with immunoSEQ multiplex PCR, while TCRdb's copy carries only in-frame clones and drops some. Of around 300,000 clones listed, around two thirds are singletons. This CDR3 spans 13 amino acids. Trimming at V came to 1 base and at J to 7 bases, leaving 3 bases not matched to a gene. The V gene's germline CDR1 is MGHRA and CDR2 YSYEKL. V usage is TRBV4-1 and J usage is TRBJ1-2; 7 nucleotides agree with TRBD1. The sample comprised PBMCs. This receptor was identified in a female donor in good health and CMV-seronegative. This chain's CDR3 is CASSQVTGRGYTF. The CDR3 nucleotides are TGCGCCAGCAGCCAAGTGACAGGGCGTGGCTACACCTTC.